This entry lists 21 T cell receptor beta chains sequenced from one sample in a study of CD4 T cells in relation to SARS-CoV-2 and coronaviruses (dated by TCRdb to the early 2020s). CD4+ T cells from unexposed donors were collected before the COVID-19 pandemic (2011-2018). Libraries were constructed by the immunoSEQ multiplex PCR assay. Here the immuneACCESS table is served through TCRdb, limited to in-frame sequences with V and J called. Missing clones are a known gap in these copies; in checked studies unresolved V genes cover under half, and the rest lacks a known reason. Counted in this sample were roughly 57,000 clones; roughly 88% of them appeared once. The top ten clones comprise more than 1.1% of the sample. Sequencing used memory CD4+ T cells from PBMCs. In the paper's terms, the cell subset or site label means: memory (non-naive) CD4+ T cells. The receptor set was obtained from a human donor in good health.

The chain couples TRBV19 to TRBJ2-7; the D call may be TRBD1 or TRBD2 (5 bases each). V dropped 3 bases and J dropped 7 bases, with 19 bases sitting between them. Germline V gene sequence: CDR1 LNHDA, CDR2 SQIVND (reference sequence). CDR3 size: 15 residues. CDR3 sequence (DNA): TGTGCCAGTAGTATTGCATCCGGGGCGAGTTGGGAGCAGTACTTC. Translated, it gives CASSIASGASWEQYF. The full variable domain, in which reference TRBV19 and TRBJ2-7 provide the parts outside the CDR3, is DGGITQSPKYLFRKEGQNVTLSCEQNLNHDAMYWYRQDPGQGLRLIYYSQIVNDFQKGDIAEGYSVSREKKESFPLTVTSAQKNPTAFYLCASSIASGASWEQYFGPGTRLTVT.

Only a few counts were recorded for this clone. The chain couples TRBV2 to TRBJ1-1; TRBD1 matches 7 bases. The trim removed 8 bases at V and 4 bases at J, leaving 13 bases unmatched. The CDR3 length is 15 residues. Germline V lookup: CDR1 SNHLY, CDR2 FYNNEI. The chain's CDR3 is CASRRGLDRATEAFF. The CDR3, as DNA: TGTGCCAGCCGACGGGGACTCGACAGGGCCACTGAAGCTTTCTTT. The whole variable domain, filled in from reference TRBV2 and TRBJ1-1, reads EPEVTQTPSHQVTQMGQEVILRCVPISNHLYFYWYRQILGQKVEFLVSFYNNEISEKSEIFDDQFSVERPDGSNFTLKIRSTKLEDSAMYFCASRRGLDRATEAFFGQGTRLTVV.

The J gene is TRBJ2-5, the V gene TRBV18; unclear D gene. CDR3 length: 15 residues. Trimming left V 5 bases short and J 3 bases short, with 16 bases between. CDR1 KGHSH and CDR2 LQKENI come from the germline V gene. For the CDR3, the DNA is TGTGCCAGCTCAGAACGGGTCCTAAAAAAAGAGACCCAGTACTTC. This sequence encodes CASSERVLKKETQYF.

The V and J genes are TRBV5-8 and TRBJ2-3; perhaps TRBD2 as D (5 bases). Trimming removed 1 base from V and 8 bases from J, with 11 bases in between. Germline V gives CDR1 SGHTS, CDR2 YDEGEE. The CDR3 covers 13 residues. The CDR3 nucleotides read TGTGCCAGCAGCTTGCGGGGTTTGGGTACGCAGTATTTT. It is translated as CASSLRGLGTQYF.

The chain joins TRBV9 to TRBJ2-3, with TRBD2 matching 8 bases. Looked up from germline, CDR1 is SGDLS and CDR2 is YYNGEE. The CDR3 totals 17 residues. V lost 0 bases to trimming and J lost 0 bases; unmatched junction nucleotides: 6. The CDR3 DNA reads as TGTGCCAGCAGCGTAGGTCCGGGAGGGTATAGCACAGATACGCAGTATTTT. Its translation is CASSVGPGGYSTDTQYF. Based on the CDR3 plus reference TRBV9 and TRBJ2-3, the full variable domain is DSGVTQTPKHLITATGQRVTLRCSPRSGDLSVYWYQQSLDQGLQFLIQYYNGEERAKGNILERFSAQQFPDLHSELNLSSLELGDSALYFCASSVGPGGYSTDTQYFGPGTRLTVL.

The V and J genes are TRBV7-9 and TRBJ2-3; D perhaps matches TRBD2 (5 bases). Germline CDR1 is SEHNR and CDR2 is FQNEAQ (reference sequence). The CDR3 has 15 amino acids. Trimming removed 2 bases from V and 7 bases from J, with 16 bases in between. Here the CDR3 DNA reads TGTGCCAGCAGCTTACGCGGGCCGGTAGGGTATACGCAGTATTTT. It specifies CASSLRGPVGYTQYF.

Of note for this clone: No conserved phenylalanine or tryptophan ends this CDR3, so it is likely a read error. The DNA is left out, because the CDR3 cannot be placed on it with certainty; the CDR3 is given as TCRdb lists it. The chain links TRBV20-1 to TRBJ1-1. Germline CDR1 and CDR2: DFQATT and SNEGSKA (reference sequence). The CDR3 is 11 residues long, counting both termini. The chain's CDR3 is CSARNQRRATI.

V and J are TRBV28 and TRBJ2-4, with D perhaps being TRBD1 or TRBD2 (5 bases each). V was cut by 8 bases and J by 0 bases, with 23 bases left in between. The CDR3 has 18 residues. Germline V gene sequence: CDR1 MDHEN, CDR2 SYDVKM. CDR3 in DNA: TGTGCCAGCCAACCGGGACGCAGGTCTTATATAGCCAAAAACATTCAGTACTTC. This gives the protein CASQPGRRSYIAKNIQYF.

The chain combines TRBV3-1 (or the pseudogene TRBV3-2) with TRBJ2-7, with TRBD2 as a possible D gene (5 bases). V was trimmed by 3 bases and J by 3 bases, leaving 15 bases between them. Germline V CDR1 and CDR2: LGHDT, YNNKEL (reference sequence). The CDR3 covers 15 residues. The CDR3 DNA reads as TGTGCCAGCAGCCAGCCGGGGTCCTCGTTCTACGAGCAGTACTTC. It yields the protein CASSQPGSSFYEQYF.

This clone was observed a single time. The genes are TRBV11-2 and TRBJ2-3; D ambiguous. V lost 1 base to trimming and J lost 5 bases, with 7 bases between them. The CDR3 contains 13 residues. The germline V gene has CDR1 SGHAT and CDR2 FQNNGV. CDR3 DNA sequence: TGTGCCAGCAGCTTAGGCTACCTAGATACGCAGTATTTT. Translating it yields CASSLGYLDTQYF.

This clone was seen more than once but under ten times. This chain uses TRBV5-1 with TRBJ2-3; 7 nucleotides agree with TRBD1. Germline V CDR1 and CDR2: SGHRS, YFSETQ. This CDR3 region has 15 residues. Germline trimming cut 7 bases from V and 3 bases from J; bases unmatched to any gene: 11. CDR3 bases: TGCGCCAGCCGGGAAAGACAGGGAACGACAGATACGCAGTATTTT. Protein product: CASRERQGTTDTQYF.

This rearrangement joins TRBV11-2 to TRBJ2-3; 12 nucleotides line up with TRBD2. This CDR3 comprises 18 residues. The V gene end was trimmed by 1 base and the J gene end by 1 base; junction bases not matched to a gene: 6. The germline V gene encodes CDR1 SGHAT and CDR2 FQNNGV. In nucleotides, the CDR3 is TGTGCCAGCAGCTTAGGGCGGCTAGCGGGAGGGGGCACAGATACGCAGTATTTT. This gives the protein CASSLGRLAGGGTDTQYF.

This rearrangement joins TRBV2 to TRBJ1-4; possible D gene TRBD1, 5 bases. The germline V and J ends were trimmed by 5 bases and 8 bases, with 9 bases remaining between them. Germline V CDR1 and CDR2: SNHLY, FYNNEI. The CDR3 is 12 residues long. This CDR3 is CASSNRTEKLFF. The DNA for the CDR3 is TGTGCCAGCAGTAACCGGACAGAAAAACTGTTTTTT.

This chain joins TRBV3-1 (or the pseudogene TRBV3-2) and TRBJ1-6; unclear D gene. This CDR3 comprises 14 residues. The germline V gene has CDR1 LGHDT and CDR2 YNNKEL (reference sequence). Trimming took off 2 bases at V and 1 base at J, with 3 bases between the two ends. The CDR3 reads CASSQQSYNSPLHF. CDR3 DNA sequence: TGTGCCAGCAGCCAACAATCCTATAATTCACCCCTCCACTTT.

The chain has TRBV3-1 (or the pseudogene TRBV3-2) and TRBJ2-2; possibly TRBD2 for D (5 bases). The CDR3 totals 13 residues. V lost 4 bases and J 13 bases, leaving 16 bases between the germline ends. CDR1 is LGHDT, CDR2 YNNKEL, per germline (reference sequence). This CDR3 is CASSLTLRGVLFF. The CDR3, as DNA: TGTGCCAGCAGCCTGACCCTTCGGGGAGTGCTGTTTTTT.

This chain links TRBV25-1 with TRBJ1-4, with D possibly being TRBD1 (5 bases). CDR3 length equals 14 residues. Germline assignment: CDR1 MGHDK and CDR2 SYGVNS. V lost 4 bases and J 10 bases, leaving 16 bases between the germline ends. The CDR3 is CASSAEGDGAKLFF. The CDR3 DNA follows: TGTGCCAGCAGTGCTGAAGGGGATGGAGCAAAACTGTTTTTT.

This clone was counted a single time. The V call is TRBV3-1 (or the pseudogene TRBV3-2), the J call TRBJ2-7; 9 positions match TRBD1. CDR1 LGHDT and CDR2 YNNKEL come from the germline V gene (reference sequence). V was clipped by 4 bases and J by 2 bases; unmatched bases: 3. The CDR3 is made up of 14 amino acids. The CDR3 DNA follows: TGTGCCAGCAGCCCCCGGGACAGGGCCTACGAGCAGTACTTC. Protein sequence: CASSPRDRAYEQYF.

This chain uses TRBV4-1 with TRBJ1-3; D gene unclear. CDR3 length: 15 residues. Trimming cost V 1 base and J 4 bases, with 11 bases left between them. CDR1 MGHRA and CDR2 YSYEKL come from the germline V gene. The CDR3 nucleotides are TGCGCCAGCAGCCAAGCGGACGGGATAGGAAACACCATATATTTT. The encoded protein is CASSQADGIGNTIYF.

J is TRBJ1-4 and V is TRBV28, with D possibly being TRBD1 (6 bases). Germline assignment: CDR1 MDHEN and CDR2 SYDVKM. This CDR3 has 14 amino acids. V shed 8 bases and J shed 6 bases, with 16 bases lying between them. The DNA of the CDR3 is TGTGCCAGCTCTAGGGGGGGAATGGATGAAAAACTGTTTTTT. Translation gives CASSRGGMDEKLFF.

A note on this clone: Other DNA sequences in the sample encode the same CDR3. CDR3 in amino acids: CASSQDSGRQETQYF. CDR3 sequence (DNA): TGTGCCAGCAGCCAAGATTCCGGCCGACAAGAGACCCAGTACTTC. V is TRBV3-1 (or the pseudogene TRBV3-2) and J is TRBJ2-5; D ambiguous. CDR1 is LGHDT, CDR2 YNNKEL, per germline (reference sequence). The ends were cut back, 0 bases at V and 2 bases at J, with 10 bases in the middle. This CDR3 is built from 15 residues.

The rearrangement uses TRBV7-2 and TRBJ2-1; possible D gene TRBD2, 7 bases. The CDR3 covers 16 residues. Looked up from germline, CDR1 is SGHTA and CDR2 is FQGNSA. V lost 1 base to trimming and J lost 5 bases, with 15 bases between them. The CDR3 region has the DNA TGTGCCAGCAGCTTAGGTGCGGGGGCCGTGAACAATGAGCAGTTCTTC. This sequence encodes CASSLGAGAVNNEQFF.